Below, 13 T cell receptor beta chains from the same sample are listed, as sequenced in a study of shared clonotypes between healthy human individuals. Clones were sequenced by immunoSEQ multiplex PCR, and TCRdb holds only the in-frame ones, with some missing. The table lists around 700,000 clones, about two thirds of them singletons. The material sequenced was memory CD4+ T cells sorted from blood. Subset meaning: CD45RA-negative fraction. The origin of the receptors is a woman in her thirties in good health.

A few counts support this clone. Other DNA sequences in the sample encode the same CDR3. The DNA for the CDR3 is TGCGCCAGCAGCTTAAGCGGGGGATACAATGAGCAGTTCTTC. Protein sequence: CASSLSGGYNEQFF. The chain uses TRBV5-1 and TRBJ2-1, with 8 bases fitting TRBD2. Germline lookup yields CDR1 SGHRS and CDR2 YFSETQ. This CDR3 comprises 14 residues. V gave up 2 bases and J gave up 4 bases; unmatched junction bases: 2.

This clone was recorded a few times. The V call is TRBV6-1, the J call TRBJ2-1; 8 nucleotides agree with TRBD2. J lost 6 bases, V lost 6 bases, and 10 bases had no gene match. In germline, CDR1 is MNHNS, CDR2 SASEGT. The CDR3 is 15 residues long. CDR3 in amino acids: CASRVVREGFNEQFF. CDR3 nucleotides: TGTGCCAGCAGGGTGGTCCGGGAGGGTTTCAATGAGCAGTTCTTC.

The chain carries TRBV18 and TRBJ2-5, with TRBD2 as a possible D gene (6 bases). The CDR3 totals 13 residues. Per the germline V gene, CDR1 is KGHSH and CDR2 is LQKENI. V shed 2 bases and J shed 7 bases, with 11 bases lying between them. This CDR3 is CASSPNRAGTQYF. In nucleotides, the CDR3 is TGTGCCAGCTCACCAAACAGAGCGGGGACCCAGTACTTC.

This chain's CDR3 is CASGQGGAGELFF. DNA for the CDR3: TGTGCCTCCGGACAGGGGGGAGCCGGGGAGCTGTTTTTT. The chain uses TRBV30 and TRBJ2-2, with TRBD1 identical over 10 bases. CDR1 and CDR2 from the germline V gene are GTSNPN and SVGIG (reference sequence). The CDR3 runs 13 residues. The junction had 5 bases not matched to a gene; V was cut back by 7 bases and J by 6 bases.

The rearrangement links TRBV7-9 to TRBJ1-2; no firm D call. V lost 3 bases and J lost 5, with 13 bases in between. In germline, CDR1 is SEHNR, CDR2 FQNEAQ (reference sequence). CDR3 length: 14 residues. CDR3 protein: CASSFANSDYGYTF. DNA of the CDR3: TGTGCCAGCAGCTTTGCTAACAGCGATTATGGCTACACCTTC.

The chain uses TRBV28 and TRBJ1-1, with 9 nucleotides matching TRBD1. The CDR3 has 13 residues. V dropped 8 bases and J dropped 5; count of bases not matched to a gene: 6. Per germline, CDR1 MDHEN and CDR2 SYDVKM. For the CDR3, the DNA is TGTGCCAGCCGGGACAGGGATGCGACTGAAGCTTTCTTT. Translating it yields CASRDRDATEAFF.

V gene TRBV11-2 combines with J gene TRBJ1-1; 8 nucleotides match TRBD1. The CDR3 spans 13 residues. J was trimmed by 12 bases and V by 0 bases; bases with no gene match: 6. The germline CDR1 and CDR2 sequences are SGHAT and FQNNGV. The CDR3 bases are TGTGCCAGCAGCTTAGATCTGGACAGGGTTTCTTTCTTT. Translating gives CASSLDLDRVSFF.

The chain uses TRBV2 and TRBJ2-1; D gene unclear. Trimming shortened V by 7 bases and J by 7 bases, and 20 bases separated the two germline ends. Germline CDR1 reads SNHLY; CDR2 reads FYNNEI. This CDR3 contains 15 residues. The CDR3 spells CASKPWEVAGNEQFF. DNA of the CDR3: TGTGCCAGCAAGCCCTGGGAAGTAGCTGGGAATGAGCAGTTCTTC.

This clone came up a few times. This chain uses TRBV7-6 with TRBJ2-5; D remains unclear. V lost 5 bases and J 2 bases, leaving 6 bases between the germline ends. The CDR3 is 12 residues long. CDR1 is SGHVS and CDR2 is FNYEAQ in the germline V gene. Written as DNA, the CDR3 is TGTGCCAGCAGCACTATTCAAGAGACCCAGTACTTC. Encoded protein: CASSTIQETQYF.

J is TRBJ2-7 and V is TRBV18, with 8 positions matching TRBD2. Trimming cost V 0 bases and J 5 bases; bases outside gene matches: 6. The length of the CDR3 is 15 residues. The germline gives CDR1 KGHSH, CDR2 LQKENI. CDR3 nucleotide sequence: TGTGCCAGCTCACCACCCCAGCGGGAGATCCACGAGCAGTACTTC. Its protein is CASSPPQREIHEQYF.

J is TRBJ2-7 and V is TRBV5-1, with D perhaps matching TRBD1 or TRBD2 (6 bases each). Trimming removed 0 bases from V and 6 bases from J, with 13 bases in between. Germline CDR1 SGHRS, CDR2 YFSETQ. This CDR3 has 14 residues. Here the CDR3 reads CASSLAGGSLEQYF. The DNA for the CDR3 is TGCGCCAGCAGCTTGGCCGGGGGCTCGCTCGAGCAGTACTTC.

This clone was counted a few times. This chain links TRBV5-5 with TRBJ2-1; D may match TRBD1 or TRBD2 (5 bases each). The germline CDR1 and CDR2 sequences are SGHKS and YYEKEE (reference sequence). Between the trimmed V and J ends, which lost 0 bases and 1 base, there was a span of 5 bases. The CDR3 is 14 amino acids. The DNA of the CDR3 is TGTGCCAGCAGCTTGGGGGGGTCCTACAATGAGCAGTTCTTC. Residues: CASSLGGSYNEQFF.

Points on this clone: Distinct nucleotide sequences in the sample also encode this CDR3. This chain joins TRBV6-5 and TRBJ2-1; 11 bases line up with TRBD2. The germline CDR1 and CDR2 sequences are MNHEY and SVGAGI. V shed 8 bases, J shed 4 bases, and the junction held 1 base outside the gene matches. The CDR3 runs 13 residues. The CDR3 reads CASGTSGYNEQFF. The CDR3 DNA follows: TGTGCCAGCGGGACTAGCGGTTACAATGAGCAGTTCTTC.